Detailed here is one T cell receptor beta chain. The table came from immunoSEQ multiplex PCR; TCRdb's copy has only in-frame clones and leaves some out. Among approximately 180,000 clones listed, under 85% were seen once. This sample is drawn from a study of blood T cell repertoires in COVID-19. Across the study: Both acute and convalescent COVID-19 samples were obtained from the United States, Italy and Spain. Sources were T cells, B-cell-depleted T cells, or PBMCs; the material itself was cDNA or gDNA.

This CDR3 contains 14 residues. V lost 7 bases and J lost 4, with 17 bases in between. Sequencing was done on a sample of peripheral blood. The TCR originated in a woman of 80 years or more with acute or convalescent COVID-19. This chain connects TRBV23-1 to TRBJ2-7; D possibly corresponds to TRBD1 (5 bases). TRBV23-1 is an open reading frame, and its role is uncertain. CDR3 loop: CASKPDSPRYEQYF. The CDR3 coding sequence is TGCGCCAGCAAGCCAGACAGTCCGAGGTACGAGCAGTACTTC.